This T cell receptor (beta chain) derives from a study of T cell responses to AZD1222 COVID-19 vaccine. General study findings and limits: Across spike, vaccine-associated CD4 TCRs were found, dominant at 160-218 and 743-854. Unmutated variant regions reportedly attract nearly half of all spike-specific TCRs. Baseline seropositivity characterized only six AZD1222 recipients. Spike-specific TCR breadth and depth both grew after two AZD1222 doses.

Method: immunoSEQ multiplex PCR; TCRdb's copy keeps in-frame clones and lacks some. The sample holds roughly 54,000 clones; 89% are singletons and the top ten take about 14%. This CDR3 is built from 15 residues. CDR1 is SGHNT, CDR2 YYREEE, per germline (reference sequence). J gave up 4 bases and V 2 bases, and 8 bases lay outside the gene matches. A remark on this clone: The antigen remains unidentified.

This chain joins TRBV5-4 and TRBJ1-2; 7 bases agree with TRBD1. The clonotype was recovered from an adult who received the AZD1222 COVID-19 vaccine. The sequencing used peripheral blood, collected 28 days after the second AZD1222 dose. The CDR3 is CASSFPGGRFYGYTF. CDR3 DNA: TGTGCCAGCAGCTTCCCAGGGGGAAGGTTCTATGGCTACACCTTC.